This passage covers 10 T cell receptor beta chains from one sample sequenced in a study of blood T cell repertoires in COVID-19. Profiling relied on immunoSEQ multiplex PCR, and the TCRdb table lists in-frame clones only, not all of them. There are 300,000 to 450,000 clones in the sample; 85% occur only once, and about 3.6% lies in the top ten. Sample: peripheral blood. These TCRs come from a woman between 18 and 29 years old with acute or convalescent COVID-19.

This chain links TRBV6-5 with TRBJ1-2; D may be TRBD1 (5 bases). CDR3 length: 15 residues. Per the germline V gene, CDR1 is MNHEY and CDR2 is SVGAGI. Trimming stripped 0 bases from V and 5 bases from J, with 13 bases between. CDR3 region: CASSYSASGGYGYTF. The CDR3 DNA sequence: TGTGCCAGCAGTTACTCCGCGAGCGGGGGTTATGGCTACACCTTC.

The rearrangement uses TRBV6-5 and TRBJ1-5; no reliable D call. CDR1 is MNHEY, CDR2 SVGAGI, per germline. The length of the CDR3 is 13 residues. With 7 bases removed from V and 3 bases from J, the gap between germline ends came to 10 bases. CDR3 nucleotide sequence: TGTGCCAGCAAAAAGGAGGCCAATCAGCCCCAGCATTTT. Encoded protein: CASKKEANQPQHF.

The V call is TRBV27, the J call TRBJ2-3, with a tentative D call TRBD2 (6 bases). Between the trimmed V and J ends, which lost 8 bases and 5 bases, there was a span of 14 bases. The CDR3 runs to 13 residues. Per the germline V gene, CDR1 is MNHEY and CDR2 is SMNVEV (reference sequence). CDR3 protein: CASGPWRGDTQYF. Here the CDR3 DNA reads TGTGCCAGCGGTCCTTGGCGGGGAGATACGCAGTATTTT.

The chain joins TRBV4-1 to TRBJ2-3; a weak D match, TRBD2 (6 bases). CDR3 size: 16 residues. The ends were cut back, 1 base at V and 3 bases at J, with 14 bases in the middle. Per germline, CDR1 MGHRA and CDR2 YSYEKL. In nucleotides, the CDR3 is TGCGCCAGCAGCCAAGGCGGGAACGCTATAACAGATACGCAGTATTTT. It specifies CASSQGGNAITDTQYF.

The genes are TRBV11-2 and TRBJ1-2, with TRBD1 matching 8 bases. In germline, CDR1 is SGHAT, CDR2 FQNNGV. V gave up 0 bases and J gave up 0 bases; unmatched junction bases: 6. This CDR3 is built from 17 residues. The CDR3 bases are TGTGCCAGCAGCTTAGACAGGGGGCCTAGCCCTAACTATGGCTACACCTTC. This gives the protein CASSLDRGPSPNYGYTF.

The chain joins TRBV28 to TRBJ1-1, with TRBD1 matching 11 bases. The length of the CDR3 is 15 residues. Losses at the gene ends were 5 bases for V and 11 bases for J; bases not matched to a gene: 13. CDR1 and CDR2 from the germline V gene are MDHEN and SYDVKM. CDR3 DNA: TGTGCCAGCAGTCCCCCGAGGGACAGGGGGGTCGGGGCTTTCTTT. This encodes CASSPPRDRGVGAFF.

The chain has TRBV5-1 and TRBJ2-2; a possible D gene is TRBD1 (5 bases). V gave up 0 bases and J gave up 1 base, with 10 bases separating them. Per germline, CDR1 SGHRS and CDR2 YFSETQ. The CDR3 is 16 residues long. This chain's CDR3 is CASSLAVTGNTGELFF. CDR3 bases: TGCGCCAGCAGCTTGGCGGTTACAGGGAACACCGGGGAGCTGTTTTTT.

This CDR3 is CASSLSGLSPSTDTQYF. The CDR3 region has the DNA TGTGCCAGCAGTTTATCGGGACTATCCCCTAGCACAGATACGCAGTATTTT. The V and J genes are TRBV27 and TRBJ2-3, with 7 bases identical to TRBD2. V trimming: 0 bases; J trimming: 0 bases; junction bases outside the gene matches: 6. CDR3 length: 17 amino acids. Germline V lookup: CDR1 MNHEY, CDR2 SMNVEV (reference sequence).

V and J are TRBV9 and TRBJ2-1; 8 nucleotides match TRBD1. CDR1 and CDR2 (germline): SGDLS, YYNGEE. The CDR3 is 16 amino acids. Trimming removed 4 bases from V and 2 bases from J; junction bases left unmatched: 8. CDR3: CASSFPTGGTYNEQFF. The DNA for the CDR3 is TGTGCCAGCAGCTTCCCCACAGGGGGGACCTACAATGAGCAGTTCTTC. The full variable domain, with the rest looked up from reference TRBV9 and TRBJ2-1, is DSGVTQTPKHLITATGQRVTLRCSPRSGDLSVYWYQQSLDQGLQFLIQYYNGEERAKGNILERFSAQQFPDLHSELNLSSLELGDSALYFCASSFPTGGTYNEQFFGPGTRLTVL.

The chain recombines TRBV10-1 with TRBJ2-7; D might be TRBD1 (5 bases). The CDR3 loop spans 13 amino acids. Germline V gene sequence: CDR1 WNHNN, CDR2 SYGVQD (reference sequence). Trimming stripped 3 bases from V and 1 base from J, with 7 bases between. CDR3 DNA: TGCGCCAGCAGTGAAAGACAGTCCTACGAGCAGTACTTC. It encodes CASSERQSYEQYF.